The 6 T cell receptor beta chains in this list originate from one sample, sequenced in a study of T cell responses to AZD1222 COVID-19 vaccine. Profiling relied on immunoSEQ multiplex PCR, and the TCRdb table lists in-frame clones only, not all of them. The sample contains roughly 150,000 clones, about 91% of which appear only once. Sequenced here: peripheral blood, sampled on day 0 of AZD1222 vaccination. These receptors all stem from an adult in good health.

This clone has only one observation. The chain recombines TRBV2 with TRBJ1-3; TRBD1 might be the D (6 bases). CDR3 length: 16 residues. Germline CDR1 and CDR2: SNHLY and FYNNEI. V lost 7 bases and J 4 bases, leaving 20 bases between the germline ends. The CDR3 DNA reads as TGTGCCAGCATCTCTAGGACAGCGACGGGGGGAAACACCATATATTTT. It yields the protein CASISRTATGGNTIYF.

This clone was seen once. This rearrangement joins TRBV6-5 to TRBJ1-2, with D possibly matching TRBD1 (5 bases). Germline V CDR1 and CDR2: MNHEY, SVGAGI. CDR3 length: 14 amino acids. V was shortened by 6 bases and J by 0 bases, with 11 bases between the two germline ends. Written as DNA, the CDR3 is TGTGCCAGCAGCGGGGACGGAGCTAACTATGGCTACACCTTC. Translating gives CASSGDGANYGYTF.

V gene TRBV30 combines with J gene TRBJ1-2; D gene unclear. The CDR3 loop spans 10 amino acids. V dropped 5 bases and J dropped 5 bases, with 6 bases sitting between them. Germline V gene sequence: CDR1 GTSNPN, CDR2 SVGIG (reference sequence). The CDR3 protein is CAWASYGYTF. As DNA, the CDR3 is TGTGCCTGGGCCAGTTATGGCTACACCTTC.

This clone has just one count. The chain has TRBV10-3 and TRBJ1-1, with 10 bases fitting TRBD1. Per the germline V gene, CDR1 is ENHRY and CDR2 is SYGVKD. The CDR3 consists of 13 residues. The junction had 3 bases not matched to a gene; V was cut back by 0 bases and J by 11 bases. In DNA form, the CDR3 reads TGTGCCATCAGTGAGTCGGGACAGGGGTCGGCTTTCTTT. The encoded protein is CAISESGQGSAFF.

This chain uses TRBV30 with TRBJ1-4; possibly TRBD1 for D (5 bases). There are 16 residues in the CDR3. V lost 3 bases and J lost 5, with 19 bases in between. Germline assignment: CDR1 GTSNPN and CDR2 SVGIG (reference sequence). The chain's CDR3 is CAWRRIGAALNEKLFF. CDR3 DNA sequence: TGTGCCTGGAGACGGATTGGGGCAGCCTTAAATGAAAAACTGTTTTTT.

This clone occurred a few times. The chain has TRBV5-1 and TRBJ1-1, with D uncertain. Trimming took off 0 bases at V and 1 base at J, with 7 bases between the two ends. The CDR3 has 14 residues. Germline CDR1 reads SGHRS; CDR2 reads YFSETQ. The CDR3 is CASSLDPRNTEAFF. In DNA form, the CDR3 reads TGCGCCAGCAGCTTGGACCCACGGAACACTGAAGCTTTCTTT.